This T cell receptor beta chain was recorded in a study of blood T cell repertoires in COVID-19. Enrollees, about 18 to 95 years old, lived in roughly 24 US areas. Original processing methods: Quantification of nucleated cells was approximated via reference gene primer amplification. The repertoire was sequenced with immunoSEQ multiplex PCR; TCRdb's copy has only in-frame clones and lacks some. That table is the source of V, J and clone size, and D and trimming were worked out from the DNA. This table has roughly 400,000 clones, 80% to 90% appearing once. The V end lost 0 bases, the J end lost 7 bases, and 18 bases lay between the germline ends. This CDR3 spans 15 amino acids. Germline CDR1 GTSNPN, CDR2 SVGIG (reference sequence).

The V and J genes are TRBV30 and TRBJ1-2; a weak D match, TRBD1 (6 bases). This clonotype originated in a woman between 45 and 60 years old who had recovered from COVID-19. The sequenced sample consisted of PBMCs or T cells enriched from blood (not recorded which). The CDR3 DNA sequence: TGTGCCTGGAGTGTACTGGACAGCCCGAGTAGTGGCTACACCTTC. It translates to CAWSVLDSPSSGYTF.